This is a list of T cell receptor beta chains from one sample in a study. TCRdb reprocessed the 5' RACE reads with MiXCR, giving one entry per CDR3 protein. The sample yields tens of thousands of distinct CDR3 sequences, 17% seen once. Sequencing used naive CD4+ T cells sorted from blood. These receptor sequences come from a female donor with breast cancer. CDR3s leave out the opening cysteine and the closing phenylalanine or tryptophan. Each record gives: J gene, V gene, CDR3 protein.

TRBJ2-1,TRBV4-1,ASSQFPLGAYEQF
TRBJ1-1,TRBV11-1,ASSRWDLTMNTEAF
TRBJ1-6,TRBV15,ATSREQSINSPLH
TRBJ2-5,TRBV6-2/TRBV6-3,ASSYFQGVSSQETQY
TRBJ1-1,TRBV4-2,ASSQDSGMRAGSAF
TRBJ2-2,TRBV29-1,SAQGQGNTGELF
TRBJ1-6,TRBV7-9,ASSPGTGDSPLH
TRBJ2-7,TRBV7-2,ASSLASGVTSYEQY
TRBJ2-1,TRBV5-1,ASSLAGSSYNEQF
TRBJ1-1,TRBV2,ASSFGQGPHNTEAF
TRBJ1-5,TRBV6-2/TRBV6-3,ASSYRGSNQPQQ
TRBJ2-1,TRBV7-2,ASSPAVLSEGRT
TRBJ1-3,TRBV7-9,ASSSRSSSGNTIY
TRBJ2-5,TRBV5-1,ASSHQPGAQETQY
TRBJ1-1,TRBV7-8,ASSFRQAQNTEAF
TRBJ2-1,TRBV6-1,ASSLDRAHLDNEQF
TRBJ2-1,TRBV20-1,SARDRASGSYQYNEQF
TRBJ2-1,TRBV20-1,SATERVQVIDEQF
TRBJ2-4,TRBV4-1,ASSPTPGKNIQY
TRBJ1-5,TRBV7-8,ASSSRPTQPQH
TRBJ2-1,TRBV5-1,ASSWALGRVDDNEQF
TRBJ1-1,TRBV5-1,ASSFATMNSEAF
TRBJ1-1,TRBV28,ASSSRRGQRNTEAF
TRBJ2-5,TRBV5-1,ASSFREETQY
TRBJ1-2,TRBV7-2,ASSSAQGAGYGYT
TRBJ2-5,TRBV6-2/TRBV6-3,ASSYLETSETQC
TRBJ2-3,TRBV7-2,ASSLAQY
TRBJ1-1,TRBV20-1,SASRTDRQAF
TRBJ2-1,TRBV7-3,ASSFEQVGYNEQF
TRBJ2-5,TRBV5-1,ASSLAGGAETQY
TRBJ2-7,TRBV4-1,ASRPGQGPSYEQY
TRBJ1-2,TRBV12-3/TRBV12-4,ASSFSSYGYT
TRBJ1-5,TRBV12-3/TRBV12-4,ASSLDRGVNQPQH
TRBJ2-3,TRBV7-6,ASSSGTGGFGTQY
TRBJ2-1,TRBV5-1,ASSFQASSYNEQF
TRBJ1-2,TRBV6-5,ASSGFLGYT
TRBJ1-6,TRBV7-3,ASSLNSVGNSPLH
TRBJ2-5,TRBV2,ASRELAAGQETQY
TRBJ2-1,TRBV5-1,ASMVLAVGGNEQF
TRBJ2-3,TRBV7-9,ANSSTGGVGREWRTDTQY
TRBJ2-1,TRBV20-1,SARDEGGGPNEQF